The TCR beta chain under discussion was sequenced for a study of cytotoxic CD8 clonotypes in ibrutinib-treated CLL (dated by TCRdb to the early 2020s). In the study overall: In this cohort, 15 patients were treatment-naive and under 13 were relapsed/refractory, while some 18 had unmutated IGHV. Responses were partial in some 24 patients and complete in 2; after median around 65 months follow-up, roughly 14 stayed in remission and 12 progressed. Samples at response were collected after a median of roughly 13 months of treatment, with a range of roughly 6 to 40 months. Samples averaged 255,043 productive templates and just under 95,000 productive rearrangements. Longitudinal samples were obtainable from about 30% of the roughly 90 participants in the trial. Cryopreserved peripheral blood mononuclear cells were collected before treatment, at response, and at either disease progression or sustained remission. Every sample from remission and from progressive disease was obtained while the patients were still on ibrutinib. What the authors observed across the whole study: Public clonotypes were rare and either contracted or stayed stable during treatment, and the rise in clonality at ibrutinib response reflected the expansion of private clonotypes. Clonality rose at ibrutinib response, remained stable during sustained remission, and dropped back toward baseline at progression. Sustained-remission and progressing patients did not have matched sampling times, and lymph node repertoires were not examined. Baseline clonality was found to be higher than that of age-matched healthy donors and was strongly correlated with circulating CD8+ T-cell counts.

CDR1 and CDR2 are read off the germline V gene (reference sequence) as DFQATT and SNEGSKA. Inclusive of the bounding cysteine and phenylalanine, the CDR3 is 11 residues long. Kept here is only the CDR3 DNA, which spans 33 bases and is read in frame from base 1. What the time point label conveys for this sample: roughly 23 months on ibrutinib. For TCR beta library preparation, approximately 2.2 micrograms of genomic DNA were isolated from cryopreserved PBMCs. Longitudinal blood samples from CLL patients on ibrutinib monotherapy were analyzed using high-throughput TCR beta sequencing. The patients took part in an open-label, single-center phase 2 trial of ibrutinib monotherapy. On a MiSeq, deep resolution sequencing aimed for a depth between 1 in 1 million and 1 in 200,000 T cells, with each clonotype covered around 9.2x on average. TCR beta libraries were generated with the immunoSEQ hsTCRB Kit. In the source study's methods: Data were analyzed with ImmunoSEQ Data Assistant and ImmunoSEQ Analyzer, with V, D and J genes assigned per IMGT definitions. Clonality, which ranges from 0 to 1, was calculated as one minus the normalized Shannon entropy of productive rearrangement frequencies. Only overrepresented clonotypes making up at least 0.05% of each patient's repertoire were included in the public clonotype analysis. Some 13 age-matched healthy donor repertoires from immuneACCESS served as clonality controls. Sourced from immuneACCESS, this table was stored by TCRdb with only in-frame sequences that have V and J called. A share of the clones is absent; for the studies checked, an unresolved V gene accounts for under half, and the remainder has no known explanation. V and J calls and clone size are given by that table; D and trimming were obtained from the DNA. The sample table holds about 160,000 clones, of which around 80% were seen once. The top ten constitute about 4.5% of the sample.

A word on this clone: No antigen is known for it. Per-base quality was not reported, and no clone a single base away is much larger than it.

The specimen was PBMCs, collected after 24 months of ibrutinib treatment. Recombination joined TRBV20-1 with TRBJ1-1, and TRBD1 may be the D gene, going by 5 matching bases. The clonotype comes from a human donor with chronic lymphocytic leukemia. The CDR3 amino acid sequence is: CRGSQGTEAFF. The nucleotides read TGCAGGGGGTCCCAGGGCACTGAAGCTTTCTTT.